This is a list of T cell receptor beta chains from one sample in a study of cytomegalovirus exposure and HLA in healthy donors. Profiled with immunoSEQ multiplex PCR; TCRdb holds only in-frame clones, not every one. The table lists about 97,000 clones, 77% of them singletons. The sample was PBMCs. Receptors originate from a male donor in good health and CMV-seropositive. The CDR3 runs from the conserved cysteine through the conserved F or W. A D gene is named only where the DNA matches it firmly. The listing skips clone size in some rows; elsewhere it reads once, few, many or a size class.

J: TRBJ2-1
V: TRBV5-1
size: NA
D: TRBD1
CDR3: CAGSFNGQGARNEQFF
DNA: TGCGCCGGCAGCTTTAATGGTCAGGGGGCCCGGAATGAGCAGTTCTTC

J: TRBJ2-3
V: TRBV5-1
size: NA
D: NA
CDR3: CASSLADWSTDTQYF
DNA: TGCGCCAGCAGCTTGGCCGACTGGTCCACAGATACGCAGTATTTT

J: TRBJ2-5
V: TRBV18
size: NA
D: NA
CDR3: CASSPIEETQYF
DNA: TGTGCCAGCTCACCAATAGAAGAGACCCAGTACTTC

J: TRBJ2-5
V: TRBV2
size: NA
D: NA
CDR3: CASRRGGVEETQYF
DNA: TGTGCCAGCAGGAGGGGGGGGGTCGAGGAGACCCAGTACTTC

J: TRBJ2-5
V: TRBV29-1
size: few
D: NA
CDR3: CSVANSQETQYF
DNA: TGCAGCGTTGCCAACAGCCAAGAGACCCAGTACTTC

J: TRBJ2-1
V: TRBV18
size: NA
D: NA
CDR3: CASSPGRDRDEQFF
DNA: TGTGCCAGCTCACCCGGACGGGATAGGGATGAGCAGTTCTTC

J: TRBJ2-5
V: TRBV5-4
size: NA
D: NA
CDR3: CASSDGWGRPLRETQYF
DNA: TGTGCCAGCAGCGACGGTTGGGGGCGGCCGTTAAGAGAGACCCAGTACTTC

J: TRBJ2-3
V: TRBV28
size: NA
D: NA
CDR3: CASSLSGTDTQYF
DNA: TGTGCCAGCAGTTTAAGCGGGACAGATACGCAGTATTTT

J: TRBJ2-1
V: TRBV11-1
size: NA
D: TRBD2
CDR3: CASSLLTSGTLSYNEQFF
DNA: TGTGCCAGCAGCCTCCTAACTAGCGGGACCCTCTCCTACAATGAGCAGTTCTTC

J: TRBJ2-1
V: TRBV4-3
size: NA
D: TRBD2
CDR3: CASSQDYGRAYNEQFF
DNA: TGCGCCAGCAGCCAAGATTACGGGAGGGCCTACAATGAGCAGTTCTTC

J: TRBJ1-2
V: TRBV7-2
size: few
D: NA
CDR3: CASSPDRNYGYTF
DNA: TGTGCCAGCAGCCCCGACAGGAACTATGGCTACACCTTC

J: TRBJ2-5
V: TRBV9
size: few
D: TRBD1
CDR3: CASSADSGQSQETQYF
DNA: TGTGCCAGCAGCGCTGACTCGGGACAGAGCCAAGAGACCCAGTACTTC

J: TRBJ2-3
V: TRBV7-3
size: NA
D: TRBD2
CDR3: CASSLTSILAGGPTQYF
DNA: TGTGCCAGCAGCTTAACGTCAATACTAGCGGGAGGGCCTACGCAGTATTTT

J: TRBJ2-7
V: TRBV4-3
size: NA
D: NA
CDR3: CASSQDRETYEQYF
DNA: TGCGCCAGCAGCCAAGATCGAGAGACCTACGAGCAGTACTTC

J: TRBJ2-3
V: TRBV7-8
size: NA
D: NA
CDR3: CASSFRQVTDTQYF
DNA: TGTGCCAGCAGCTTTCGTCAGGTCACAGATACGCAGTATTTT

J: TRBJ2-3
V: TRBV7-2
size: NA
D: TRBD2
CDR3: CASSLIAGEKTDTQYF
DNA: TGTGCCAGCAGCTTAATAGCGGGAGAAAAAACAGATACGCAGTATTTT